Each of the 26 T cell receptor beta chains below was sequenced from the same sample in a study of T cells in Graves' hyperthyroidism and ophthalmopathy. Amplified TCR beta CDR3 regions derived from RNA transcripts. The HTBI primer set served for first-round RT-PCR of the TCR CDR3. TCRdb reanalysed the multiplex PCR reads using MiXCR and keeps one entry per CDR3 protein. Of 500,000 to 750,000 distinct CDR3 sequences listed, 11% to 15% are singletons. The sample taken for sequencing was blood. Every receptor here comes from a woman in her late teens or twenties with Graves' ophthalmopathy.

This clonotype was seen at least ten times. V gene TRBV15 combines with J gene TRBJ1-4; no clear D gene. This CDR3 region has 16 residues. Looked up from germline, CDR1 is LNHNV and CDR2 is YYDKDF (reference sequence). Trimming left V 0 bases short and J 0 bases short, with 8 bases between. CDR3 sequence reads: CATSRDLGATNEKLFF. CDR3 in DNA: TGTGCCACCAGCAGAGATCTCGGAGCAACTAATGAAAAACTGTTTTTT.

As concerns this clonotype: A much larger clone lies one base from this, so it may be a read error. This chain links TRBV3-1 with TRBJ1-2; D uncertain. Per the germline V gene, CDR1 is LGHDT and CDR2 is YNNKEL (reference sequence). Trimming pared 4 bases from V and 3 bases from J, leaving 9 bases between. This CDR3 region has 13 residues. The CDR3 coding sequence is TGTGCCAGCAGCCCCCAGTCTGACTATGGCTACACCTTC. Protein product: CASSPQSDYGYTF.

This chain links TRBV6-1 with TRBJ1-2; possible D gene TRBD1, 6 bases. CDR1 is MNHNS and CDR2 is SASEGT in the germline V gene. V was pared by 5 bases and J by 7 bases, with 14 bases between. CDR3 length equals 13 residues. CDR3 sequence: CASSLEDRAGYTF. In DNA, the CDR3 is TGTGCCAGCAGTTTAGAGGACAGAGCTGGCTACACCTTC.

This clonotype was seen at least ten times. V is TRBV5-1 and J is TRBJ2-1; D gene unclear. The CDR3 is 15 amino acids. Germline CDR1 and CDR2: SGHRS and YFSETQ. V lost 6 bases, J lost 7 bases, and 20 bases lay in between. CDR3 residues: CASTYDRSPPNEQFF. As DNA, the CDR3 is TGCGCCAGCACCTATGACCGGTCCCCTCCTAATGAGCAGTTCTTC.

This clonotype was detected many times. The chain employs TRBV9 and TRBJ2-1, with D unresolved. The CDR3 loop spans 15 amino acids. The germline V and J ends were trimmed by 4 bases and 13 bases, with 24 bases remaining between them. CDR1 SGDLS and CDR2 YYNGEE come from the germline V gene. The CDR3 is CASSPRRHSDPDQFF. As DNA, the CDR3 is TGTGCCAGCAGCCCACGGCGACACTCGGACCCGGACCAGTTCTTC.

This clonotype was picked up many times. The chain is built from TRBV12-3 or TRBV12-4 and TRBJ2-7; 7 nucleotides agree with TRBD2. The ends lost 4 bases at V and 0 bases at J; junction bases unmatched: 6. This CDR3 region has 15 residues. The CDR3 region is CASSWGGRGSYEQYF. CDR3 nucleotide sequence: TGTGCCAGCAGTTGGGGGGGAAGGGGCTCCTACGAGCAGTACTTC.

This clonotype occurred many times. The CDR3 coding sequence is TGCGCCAGCAGCCAAAACGCACCCATCTCCTACAATGAGCAGTTCTTC. Translating it yields CASSQNAPISYNEQFF. The chain links TRBV4-1 to TRBJ2-1; D call uncertain. CDR1 is MGHRA, CDR2 YSYEKL, per germline. The CDR3 is 16 amino acids. V lost 2 bases, J lost 0 bases, and 11 bases lay in between.

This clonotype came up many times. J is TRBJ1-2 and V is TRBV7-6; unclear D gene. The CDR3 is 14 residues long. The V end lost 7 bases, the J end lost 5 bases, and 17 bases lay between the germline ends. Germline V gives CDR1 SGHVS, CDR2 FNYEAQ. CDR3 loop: CASTNRLRGYGYTF. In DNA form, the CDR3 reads TGTGCCAGCACAAACCGGCTTCGAGGGTATGGCTACACCTTC.

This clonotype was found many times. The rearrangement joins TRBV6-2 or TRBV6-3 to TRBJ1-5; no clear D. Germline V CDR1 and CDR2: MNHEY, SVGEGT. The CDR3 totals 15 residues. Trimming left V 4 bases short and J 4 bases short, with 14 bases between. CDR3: CASSSGRAPNQPQHF. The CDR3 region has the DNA TGTGCCAGCAGTTCAGGACGCGCTCCTAATCAGCCCCAGCATTTT.

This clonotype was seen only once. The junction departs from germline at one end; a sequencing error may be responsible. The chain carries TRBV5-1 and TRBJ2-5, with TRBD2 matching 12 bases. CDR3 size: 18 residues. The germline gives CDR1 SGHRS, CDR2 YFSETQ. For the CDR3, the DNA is TGTGCCAGCAGCTTGGTTAGGCTAGCGGGAGGGGGGGCAGAGACCCAGTACTTC. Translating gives CASSLVRLAGGGAETQYF.

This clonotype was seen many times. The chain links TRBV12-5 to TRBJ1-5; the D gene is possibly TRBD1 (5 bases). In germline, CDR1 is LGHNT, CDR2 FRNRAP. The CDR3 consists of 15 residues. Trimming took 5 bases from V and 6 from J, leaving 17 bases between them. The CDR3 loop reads CASGPAGPQGQPQHF. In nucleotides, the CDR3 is TGTGCTAGTGGTCCGGCCGGCCCCCAGGGTCAGCCCCAGCATTTT.

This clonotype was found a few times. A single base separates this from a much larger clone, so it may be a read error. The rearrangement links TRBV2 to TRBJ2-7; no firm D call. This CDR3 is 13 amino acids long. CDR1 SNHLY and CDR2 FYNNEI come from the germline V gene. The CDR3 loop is CASSNEEFYGQYF. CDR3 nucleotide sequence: TGTGCCAGCAGCAACGAGGAATTCTACGGGCAGTACTTC.

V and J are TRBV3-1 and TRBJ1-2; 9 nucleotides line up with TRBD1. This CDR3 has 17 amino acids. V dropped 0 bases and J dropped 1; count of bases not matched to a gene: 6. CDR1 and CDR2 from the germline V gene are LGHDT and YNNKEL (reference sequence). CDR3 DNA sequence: TGTGCCAGCAGCCAAGATGACAGGGGGTTCCTTAACTATGGCTACACCTTC. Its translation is CASSQDDRGFLNYGYTF.

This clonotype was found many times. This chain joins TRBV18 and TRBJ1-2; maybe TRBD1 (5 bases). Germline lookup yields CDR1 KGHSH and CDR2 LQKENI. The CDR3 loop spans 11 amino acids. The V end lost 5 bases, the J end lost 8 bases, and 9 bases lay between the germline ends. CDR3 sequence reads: CASSGATGYTF. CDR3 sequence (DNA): TGTGCCAGCTCAGGGGCGACGGGCTACACCTTC.

CDR3 loop: CASSPPSQRRTDTQYF. The CDR3 DNA follows: TGTGCCAGCTCACCACCGTCGCAGCGTCGGACAGATACGCAGTATTTT. The chain recombines TRBV18 with TRBJ2-3; D is ambiguous. The CDR3 loop spans 16 amino acids. Germline V gene sequence: CDR1 KGHSH, CDR2 LQKENI. Trimming took 0 bases from V and 3 from J, leaving 13 bases between them.

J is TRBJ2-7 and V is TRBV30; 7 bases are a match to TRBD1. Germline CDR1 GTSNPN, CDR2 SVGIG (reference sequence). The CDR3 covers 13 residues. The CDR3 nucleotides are TGTGCACAACCCTGGGACAGCTCCTACGAGCAGTACTTC. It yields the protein CAQPWDSSYEQYF.

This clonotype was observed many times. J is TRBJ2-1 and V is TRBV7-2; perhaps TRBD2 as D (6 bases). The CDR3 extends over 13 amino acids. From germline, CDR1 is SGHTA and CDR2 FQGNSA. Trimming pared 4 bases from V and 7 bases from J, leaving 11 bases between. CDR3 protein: CASSYGGMNEQFF. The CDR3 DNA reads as TGTGCCAGCAGCTATGGGGGGATGAATGAGCAGTTCTTC.

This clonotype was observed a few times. CDR3 sequence: CASSSGTSGGAFF. The DNA of the CDR3 is TGTGCCAGCAGTTCGGGGACATCCGGTGGGGCTTTCTTT. The chain links TRBV2 to TRBJ1-1; weak D call: TRBD1 (6 bases). V lost 5 bases, J lost 11 bases, and 18 bases lay in between. The CDR3 extends over 13 amino acids. CDR1 and CDR2 (germline): SNHLY, FYNNEI.

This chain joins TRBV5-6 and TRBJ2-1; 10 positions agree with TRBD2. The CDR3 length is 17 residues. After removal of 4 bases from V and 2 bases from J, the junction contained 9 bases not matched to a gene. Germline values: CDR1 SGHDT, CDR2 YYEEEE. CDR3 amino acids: CASSAYSGRRTYNEQFF. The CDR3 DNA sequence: TGTGCCAGCAGCGCTTATAGCGGGAGGAGGACCTACAATGAGCAGTTCTTC.

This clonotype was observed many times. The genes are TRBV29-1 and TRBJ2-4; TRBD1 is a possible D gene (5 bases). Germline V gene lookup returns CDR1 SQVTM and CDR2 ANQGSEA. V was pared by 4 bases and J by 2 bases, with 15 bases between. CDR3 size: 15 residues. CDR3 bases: TGCAGCGTTGCAGAAGCAGGGCGTCCCAAAAACATTCAGTACTTC. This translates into CSVAEAGRPKNIQYF.

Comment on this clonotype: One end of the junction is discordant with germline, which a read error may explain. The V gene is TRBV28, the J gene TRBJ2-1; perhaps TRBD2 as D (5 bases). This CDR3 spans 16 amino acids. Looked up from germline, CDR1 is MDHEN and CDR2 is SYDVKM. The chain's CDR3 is CVSRPAGGSGYNEQFF. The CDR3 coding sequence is TGTGTCAGCAGGCCCGCCGGAGGCTCGGGATACAATGAGCAGTTCTTC.

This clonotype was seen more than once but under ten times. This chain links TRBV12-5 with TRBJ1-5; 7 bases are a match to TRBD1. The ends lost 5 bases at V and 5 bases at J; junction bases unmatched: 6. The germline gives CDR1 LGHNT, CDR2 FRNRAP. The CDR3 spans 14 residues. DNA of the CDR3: TGTGCTAGTGGTCGGGGGACAGTCCATCAGCCCCAGCATTTT. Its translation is CASGRGTVHQPQHF.

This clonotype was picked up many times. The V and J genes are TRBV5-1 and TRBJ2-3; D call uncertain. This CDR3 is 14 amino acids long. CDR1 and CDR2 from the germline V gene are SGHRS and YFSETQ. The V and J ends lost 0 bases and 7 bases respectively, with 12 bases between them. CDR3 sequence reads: CASSLGGNENTQYF. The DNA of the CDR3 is TGCGCCAGCAGCTTGGGGGGAAACGAAAATACGCAGTATTTT.

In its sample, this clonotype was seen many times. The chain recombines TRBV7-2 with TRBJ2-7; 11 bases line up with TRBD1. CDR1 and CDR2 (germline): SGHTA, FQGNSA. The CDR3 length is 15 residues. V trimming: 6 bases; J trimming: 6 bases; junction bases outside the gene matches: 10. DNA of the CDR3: TGTGCCAGCAGATCCCGGGACAGGGGGGTCTCCGAGCAGTACTTC. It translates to CASRSRDRGVSEQYF.

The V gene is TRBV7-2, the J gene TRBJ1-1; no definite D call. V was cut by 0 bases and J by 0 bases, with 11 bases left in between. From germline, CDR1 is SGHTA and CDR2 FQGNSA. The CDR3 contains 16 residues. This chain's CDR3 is CASSLAGGGMNTEAFF. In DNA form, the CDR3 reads TGTGCCAGCAGCTTAGCTGGTGGAGGGATGAACACTGAAGCTTTCTTT.

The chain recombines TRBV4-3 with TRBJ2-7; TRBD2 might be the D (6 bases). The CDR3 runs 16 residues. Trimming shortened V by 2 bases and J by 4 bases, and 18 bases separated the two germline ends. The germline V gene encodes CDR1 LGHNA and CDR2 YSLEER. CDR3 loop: CASSQRSGTGPYEQYF. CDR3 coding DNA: TGCGCCAGCAGCCAAAGGTCGGGGACTGGACCTTACGAGCAGTACTTC.